The 7 T cell receptor beta chains given below trace back to one sample, sequenced in a study of cytomegalovirus exposure and HLA in healthy donors. The PCR employed 60 Vbeta primers together with 13 Jbeta primers. Libraries were prepared by immunoSEQ multiplex PCR; TCRdb keeps only in-frame clonotypes and omits some of them. Of roughly 100,000 clones in the sample, roughly 83% were seen once. The sequenced sample was PBMCs. Receptors were obtained from a man aged 35 to 55 in good health and CMV-seronegative.

This clone appeared a few times. The chain joins TRBV9 to TRBJ2-1, with TRBD2 matching over 8 bases. The CDR3 is 16 residues long. V dropped 0 bases and J dropped 8; count of bases not matched to a gene: 10. Germline V gene sequence: CDR1 SGDLS, CDR2 YYNGEE. The CDR3 nucleotides read TGTGCCAGCAGCGTAGTAACGGGGGGGGCCCAGGATGAGCAGTTCTTC. This encodes CASSVVTGGAQDEQFF.

The chain joins TRBV6-1 to TRBJ2-3; 8 bases fit TRBD1. The V gene's germline CDR1 is MNHNS and CDR2 SASEGT. The CDR3 length is 16 residues. Trimming at V came to 1 base and at J to 3 bases, leaving 6 bases not matched to a gene. In nucleotides, the CDR3 is TGTGCCAGCAGTGAAGGTTGGACAGGGTGGACAGATACGCAGTATTTT. Encoded protein: CASSEGWTGWTDTQYF.

This clone was detected once. The chain uses TRBV29-1 and TRBJ2-7, with TRBD1 matching over 9 bases. The CDR3 has 13 amino acids. Germline V gene sequence: CDR1 SQVTM, CDR2 ANQGSEA. After removal of 4 bases from V and 7 bases from J, the junction contained 8 bases not matched to a gene. The CDR3 nucleotides read TGCAGCGTTGCAAAGGACAGGGGTATGGAGCAGTACTTC. Its translation: CSVAKDRGMEQYF.

The chain employs TRBV6-4 and TRBJ1-5; D is unresolved. V lost 9 bases, J lost 6 bases, and 12 bases lay in between. CDR1 is MRHNA and CDR2 is SNTAGT in the germline V gene. The CDR3 length is 12 residues. In nucleotides, the CDR3 is TGTGCCAGGTTCGAGTCGAGTCAGCCCCAGCATTTT. Its translation: CARFESSQPQHF.

The CDR3 loop reads CASRGQGFWSPLHF. Written as DNA, the CDR3 is TGTGCCAGCAGGGGACAGGGGTTTTGGTCACCCCTCCACTTT. V and J are TRBV5-6 and TRBJ1-6, with TRBD1 identical over 10 bases. The germline CDR1 and CDR2 sequences are SGHDT and YYEEEE. The CDR3 runs 14 residues. Losses at the gene ends were 5 bases for V and 10 bases for J; bases not matched to a gene: 6.

V gene TRBV27 combines with J gene TRBJ2-1, with 7 bases identical to TRBD2. Per the germline V gene, CDR1 is MNHEY and CDR2 is SMNVEV (reference sequence). The CDR3 has 13 residues. Losses at the gene ends were 2 bases for V and 8 bases for J; bases not matched to a gene: 3. CDR3 in amino acids: CASSLGGVYEQFF. DNA for the CDR3: TGTGCCAGCAGTTTAGGGGGGGTCTATGAGCAGTTCTTC.

The table lists this clone with a few counts. The genes are TRBV14 and TRBJ1-2; 7 positions agree with TRBD1. The germline V gene has CDR1 SGHDN and CDR2 FVKESK. After removal of 4 bases from V and 14 bases from J, the junction contained 13 bases not matched to a gene. CDR3 length equals 13 residues. DNA of the CDR3: TGTGCCAGCAGCCGGACGGGTACAGGGGAGGAGACCTTC. Protein sequence: CASSRTGTGEETF.